The 8 T cell receptor beta chains reported below all come from one sample, sequenced in a study of Ad26.COV2.S vaccination and SARS-CoV-2 variants. Here immunoSEQ multiplex PCR was the method, and the copy in TCRdb shows in-frame clones only, minus some. This table holds more than 300,000 clones, more than 70% found once. The treatment was: 15 to 20 received Ad26.COV2.S at low or high dose, single or two shots; 5 received placebo; per-sample allocation not given. At day 63 after the first vaccine or placebo injection, samples were drawn. Sequencing used peripheral blood, obtained in a trial of Ad26.COV2.S vaccine versus placebo. All receptors come from a person between 18 and 59 years old who received the Ad26.COV2.S COVID-19 vaccine or a placebo.

The V and J genes are TRBV19 and TRBJ1-5; D gene uncertain. Germline assignment: CDR1 LNHDA and CDR2 SQIVND (reference sequence). This CDR3 contains 12 residues. V lost 3 bases to trimming and J lost 5 bases, with 5 bases between them. This CDR3 is CASSIGYQPQHF. The CDR3 DNA reads as TGTGCCAGTAGTATCGGGTATCAGCCCCAGCATTTT.

J is TRBJ1-1 and V is TRBV11-2, with a possible D match to TRBD1 (6 bases). Trimming took 4 bases from V and 3 from J, leaving 15 bases between them. The CDR3 has 15 residues. Germline assignment: CDR1 SGHAT and CDR2 FQNNGV. In nucleotides, the CDR3 is TGTGCCAGCAGCTCCCTGAGGGGGAGGGACACTGAAGCTTTCTTT. Its protein product is CASSSLRGRDTEAFF. The full variable domain, its missing parts supplied by reference TRBV11-2 and TRBJ1-1, is EAGVAQSPRYKIIEKRQSVAFWCNPISGHATLYWYQQILGQGPKLLIQFQNNGVVDDSQLPKDRFSAERLKGVDSTLKIQPAKLEDSAVYLCASSSLRGRDTEAFFGQGTRLTVV.

The chain links TRBV10-1 to TRBJ2-7; no clear D gene. This CDR3 has 13 residues. Germline V gene data show CDR1 as WNHNN and CDR2 as SYGVQD (reference sequence). Trimming stripped 2 bases from V and 4 bases from J, with 9 bases between. CDR3 sequence (DNA): TGCGCCAGCAGTGAGGGTCTAGGGTACGAGCAGTACTTC. This encodes CASSEGLGYEQYF.

This clone showed up just once. The chain is built from TRBV24-1 and TRBJ2-5; no reliable D call. Germline CDR1 and CDR2: KGHDR and SFDVKD. The CDR3 covers 13 residues. Deletions cut 3 bases from V and 5 bases from J, with 9 bases between. The CDR3 sequence: CATSDALGETQYF. CDR3 DNA sequence: TGTGCCACCAGTGATGCCTTAGGGGAGACCCAGTACTTC.

The gene calls are TRBV6-6 and TRBJ1-5; D gene unclear. The CDR3 is 12 amino acids. Germline assignment: CDR1 MNHNY and CDR2 SVGAGI (reference sequence). V lost 6 bases and J 5 bases, leaving 8 bases between the germline ends. The CDR3 bases are TGTGCCAGCAGACCTCAGGATCAGCCCCAGCATTTT. This sequence encodes CASRPQDQPQHF.

The rearrangement uses TRBV19 and TRBJ1-5; 7 positions match TRBD1. CDR3 length: 14 residues. The germline CDR1 and CDR2 sequences are LNHDA and SQIVND (reference sequence). V dropped 10 bases and J dropped 7; count of bases not matched to a gene: 13. CDR3 protein: CATLRGGVGQPQHF. The CDR3 DNA is TGTGCCACCCTCAGGGGGGGGGTAGGACAGCCCCAGCATTTT. Full variable domain (outside the CDR3, taken from reference TRBV19 and TRBJ1-5): DGGITQSPKYLFRKEGQNVTLSCEQNLNHDAMYWYRQDPGQGLRLIYYSQIVNDFQKGDIAEGYSVSREKKESFPLTVTSAQKNPTAFYLCATLRGGVGQPQHFGDGTRLSIL.

The chain is built from TRBV18 and TRBJ1-2, with D uncertain. V lost 0 bases and J lost 6, with 14 bases in between. CDR1 is KGHSH and CDR2 is LQKENI in the germline V gene. The CDR3 extends over 15 amino acids. CDR3 loop: CASSPPLGNVNGYTF. The CDR3 region has the DNA TGTGCCAGCTCACCACCGTTAGGAAATGTAAATGGCTACACCTTC.

The chain combines TRBV12-3 or TRBV12-4 with TRBJ1-2, with D maybe TRBD1 (5 bases). The V end was cut by 7 bases, the J end by 2 bases, with 11 bases between. The CDR3 contains 13 residues. In DNA form, the CDR3 reads TGTGCCAGCACCACGGGGACGAACTATGGCTACACCTTC. Amino acid sequence: CASTTGTNYGYTF.